Presented here are 2 T cell receptor beta chains from one specimen sequenced in a study of shared clonotypes between healthy human individuals (dated by TCRdb to the early 2020s). The receptor library was made with the immunoSEQ multiplex PCR assay. As stored in TCRdb, this immuneACCESS dataset retains in-frame rearrangements with V and J assigned. A fraction of the clones does not appear; measured against another copy, unresolved V genes explain less than half of the discrepancy, and the remainder lacks a known reason. The sample table contains about 480,000 clones; only one count was recorded for 79% of them. The ten largest clones represent around 13% of the sample. Specimen: PBMCs. These receptors originate from a woman aged 40 to 50 in good health. Some clones in this sample may be carry-over from other donors' samples.

The CDR3: CSAPGLAESSTDTQYF. The CDR3 DNA reads TGCAGCGCCCCGGGACTAGCGGAATCTAGCACAGATACGCAGTATTTT. The chain employs TRBV29-1 and TRBJ2-3, with TRBD2 matching 11 bases. The CDR3 sequence is 16 residues long. Germline V gene data show CDR1 as SQVTM and CDR2 as ANQGSEA. The ends lost 7 bases at V and 0 bases at J; junction bases unmatched: 9.

The rearrangement joins TRBV28 to TRBJ1-4, with TRBD1 as a possible D gene (5 bases). The CDR3 runs to 13 residues. Trimming pared 10 bases from V and 7 bases from J, leaving 16 bases between. CDR1 and CDR2 from the germline V gene are MDHEN and SYDVKM. The CDR3 DNA reads as TGTGCCACCCGGGGCTGGGGATTTGAAAAACTGTTTTTT. Its protein is CATRGWGFEKLFF.